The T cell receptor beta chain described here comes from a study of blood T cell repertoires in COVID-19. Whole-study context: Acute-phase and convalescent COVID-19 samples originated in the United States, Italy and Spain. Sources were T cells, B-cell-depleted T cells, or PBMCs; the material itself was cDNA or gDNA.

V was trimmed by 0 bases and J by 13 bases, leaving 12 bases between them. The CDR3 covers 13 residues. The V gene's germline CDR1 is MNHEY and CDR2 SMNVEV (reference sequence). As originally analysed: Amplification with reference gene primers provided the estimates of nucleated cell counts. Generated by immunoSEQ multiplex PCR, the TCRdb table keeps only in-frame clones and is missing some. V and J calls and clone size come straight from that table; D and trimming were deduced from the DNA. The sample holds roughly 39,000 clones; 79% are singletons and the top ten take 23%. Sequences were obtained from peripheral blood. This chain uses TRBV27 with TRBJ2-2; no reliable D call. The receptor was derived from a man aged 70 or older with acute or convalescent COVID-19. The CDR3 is CASSLSSIGWLFF. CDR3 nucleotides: TGTGCCAGCAGTTTATCCTCGATCGGGTGGCTGTTTTTT.